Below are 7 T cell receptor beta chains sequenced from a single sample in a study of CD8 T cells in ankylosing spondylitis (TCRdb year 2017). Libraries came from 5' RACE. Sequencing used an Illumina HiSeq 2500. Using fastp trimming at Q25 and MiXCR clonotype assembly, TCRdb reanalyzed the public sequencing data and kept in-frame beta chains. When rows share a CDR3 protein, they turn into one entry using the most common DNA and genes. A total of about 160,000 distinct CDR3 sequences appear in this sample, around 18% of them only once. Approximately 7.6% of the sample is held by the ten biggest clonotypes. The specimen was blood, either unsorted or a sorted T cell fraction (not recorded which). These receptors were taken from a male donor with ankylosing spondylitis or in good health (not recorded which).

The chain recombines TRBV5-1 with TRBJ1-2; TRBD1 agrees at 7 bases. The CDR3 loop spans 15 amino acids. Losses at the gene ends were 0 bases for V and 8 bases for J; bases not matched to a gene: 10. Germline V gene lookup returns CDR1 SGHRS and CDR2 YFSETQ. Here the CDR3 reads CASSLGTGEGSGYTF. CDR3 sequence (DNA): TGCGCCAGCAGCTTGGGAACAGGGGAGGGCAGCGGCTACACCTTC.

CDR3 sequence: CATKHSGKADTQYF. The CDR3 DNA sequence: TGTGCCACAAAGCATAGCGGGAAAGCAGATACGCAGTATTTT. The chain recombines TRBV24-1 with TRBJ2-3; 8 positions agree with TRBD2. The CDR3 consists of 14 residues. Germline V gene data show CDR1 as KGHDR and CDR2 as SFDVKD. Trimming at V came to 10 bases and at J to 4 bases, leaving 9 bases not matched to a gene.

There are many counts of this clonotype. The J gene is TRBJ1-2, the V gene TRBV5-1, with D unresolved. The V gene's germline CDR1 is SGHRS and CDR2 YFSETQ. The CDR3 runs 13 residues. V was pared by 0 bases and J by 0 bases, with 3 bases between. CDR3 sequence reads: CASSLGPNYGYTF. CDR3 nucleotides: TGCGCCAGCAGCTTGGGCCCTAACTATGGCTACACCTTC.

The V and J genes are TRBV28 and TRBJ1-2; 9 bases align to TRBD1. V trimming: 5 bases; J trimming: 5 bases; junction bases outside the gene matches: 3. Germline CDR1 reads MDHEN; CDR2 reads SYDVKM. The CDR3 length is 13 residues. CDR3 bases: TGTGCCAGCAGTCCCGGGACAGGGTATGGCTACACCTTC. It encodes CASSPGTGYGYTF.

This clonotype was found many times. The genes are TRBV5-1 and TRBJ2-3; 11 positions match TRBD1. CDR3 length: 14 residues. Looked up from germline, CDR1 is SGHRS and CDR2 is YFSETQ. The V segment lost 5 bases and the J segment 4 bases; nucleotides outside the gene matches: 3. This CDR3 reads CASRRTGGSDTQYF. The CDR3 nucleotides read TGCGCCAGCAGAAGGACAGGGGGCTCAGATACGCAGTATTTT.

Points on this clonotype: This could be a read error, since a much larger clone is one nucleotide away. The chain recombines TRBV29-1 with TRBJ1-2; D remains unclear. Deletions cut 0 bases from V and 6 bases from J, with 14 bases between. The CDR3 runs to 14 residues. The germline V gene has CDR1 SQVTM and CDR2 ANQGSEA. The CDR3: CSVEDGTAADGYTF. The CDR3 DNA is TGCAGCGTTGAAGATGGTACGGCCGCCGATGGCTACACCTTC.

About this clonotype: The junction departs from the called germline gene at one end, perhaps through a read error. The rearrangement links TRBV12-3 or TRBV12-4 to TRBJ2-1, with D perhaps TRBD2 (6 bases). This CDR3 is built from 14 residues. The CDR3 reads CANSLGGTGVEQFF. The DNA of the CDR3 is TGTGCCAACAGTTTAGGCGGGACCGGCGTTGAGCAGTTCTTC.